Described below is a single T cell receptor (beta chain) sequence and its context. What it recognizes is unknown. This specimen comes from a study of cytomegalovirus exposure and HLA in healthy donors. General study points: Specific recognition of CMV antigens was confirmed in vitro for a few chains (all CMV-associated). It was reportedly the case that the classifier diagnosed cytomegalovirus status with high specificity and sensitivity.

Trimming removed 2 bases from V and 1 base from J; junction bases left unmatched: 5. The CDR3 consists of 16 residues. Germline CDR1 reads SGHDT; CDR2 reads YYEEEE. The primer mix had 60 Vbeta and 13 Jbeta primers. Some clones are missing from TCRdb's copy, which holds only in-frame ones; the method was immunoSEQ multiplex PCR. The profile shows 150,000 to 200,000 clones, more than 65% of them singletons. Sequenced: PBMCs. This receptor was obtained from a female donor in good health and CMV-seronegative. V and J are TRBV5-6 and TRBJ2-3; 9 positions agree with TRBD1. The CDR3 reads CASSLLGQGGTDTQYF. The CDR3 DNA reads TGTGCCAGCAGCTTACTGGGACAGGGCGGCACAGATACGCAGTATTTT.